This entry is about one T cell receptor (beta chain). Its specificity is not known. The sample belongs to a study of shared clonotypes between healthy human individuals. Study outcomes and limitations: A few donors showed sharing of about 4.6% of naive CD4 clonotypes. Relative to their counterparts shared across all four donors, non-shared clonotypes exhibited diminished generation probabilities.

Once extracted for a subset, genomic DNA was divided evenly among several immunoSEQ plates. The data were produced by immunoSEQ multiplex PCR, yet TCRdb's version contains in-frame clones alone and is incomplete. The table shows about 2 million clones, with about 95% occurring only once. Germline V CDR1 and CDR2: MNHEY, SMNVEV (reference sequence). This CDR3 has 15 amino acids. Trimming removed 3 bases at V and 1 base at J, with 10 bases between. The rearrangement links TRBV27 to TRBJ1-5, with D maybe TRBD1 (5 bases). The sequenced material came from naive CD4+ T cells sorted from blood. Regarding subset: CD45RA+ positively selected. This receptor was obtained from a man in his late teens or twenties in good health. The CDR3 here is CASSLGRTSNQPQHF. As DNA, the CDR3 is TGTGCCAGCAGTTTGGGACGTACCAGCAATCAGCCCCAGCATTTT.